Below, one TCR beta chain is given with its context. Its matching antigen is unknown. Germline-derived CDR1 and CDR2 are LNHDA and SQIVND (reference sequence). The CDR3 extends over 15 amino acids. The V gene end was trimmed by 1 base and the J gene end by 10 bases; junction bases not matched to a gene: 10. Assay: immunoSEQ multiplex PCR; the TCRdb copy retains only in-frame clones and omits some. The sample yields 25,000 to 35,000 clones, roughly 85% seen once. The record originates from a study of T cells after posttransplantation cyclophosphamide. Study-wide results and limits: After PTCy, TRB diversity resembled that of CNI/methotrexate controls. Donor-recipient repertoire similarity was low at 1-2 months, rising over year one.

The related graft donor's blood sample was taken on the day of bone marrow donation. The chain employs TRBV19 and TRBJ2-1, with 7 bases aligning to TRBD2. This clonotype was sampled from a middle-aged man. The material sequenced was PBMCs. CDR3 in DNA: TGTGCCAGTAGTATAGTCGGCGGGAGCTTGACCGAGCAGTTCTTC. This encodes CASSIVGGSLTEQFF. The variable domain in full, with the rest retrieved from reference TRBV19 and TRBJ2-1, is DGGITQSPKYLFRKEGQNVTLSCEQNLNHDAMYWYRQDPGQGLRLIYYSQIVNDFQKGDIAEGYSVSREKKESFPLTVTSAQKNPTAFYLCASSIVGGSLTEQFFGPGTRLTVL.